The entry below gives a single TCR beta chain sequence along with its context. Its antigen is unidentified. Reverse transcription of roughly 0.5 to 1 ug RNA used random hexamers. One entry per CDR3 protein, called by TCRdb with MiXCR from the immunoSEQ multiplex PCR reads. Of about 76,000 distinct CDR3 sequences detected, approximately 93% appear once; the ten largest clones hold roughly 0.45%. This sample stems from a study of CD8 T cells in Susac syndrome. Broader study findings: Susac-specific public clones found in total CD8+ repertoires numbered 15 to 20, and those in CD8+ TEMRA repertoires numbered five.

Sequenced: CD8+ T cells from PBMCs. This receptor was identified in a human donor with Susac syndrome.

In DNA form, the CDR3 reads TGTGCCACCGTCGGAGAGACCCAGTACTTC. Translated: CATVGETQYF. The V and J genes are TRBV6-5 and TRBJ2-5; no clear D. V shed 10 bases and J shed 4 bases, with 7 bases lying between them. Germline-derived CDR1 and CDR2 are MNHEY and SVGAGI. The CDR3 extends over 10 amino acids.